This T cell receptor (beta chain) emerged from a study of prognosis after radiotherapy for stage I lung cancer. The CDR3 runs to 13 residues. The germline gives CDR1 SNHLY, CDR2 FYNNEI. Deletions cut 6 bases from V and 1 base from J, with 9 bases between. Genomic DNA provided the template from which TCR beta CDR3 was amplified by two-round multiplex PCR. First-round PCR amplification was performed with primers specific to each TRBV and TRBJ gene. TCRdb reprocessed the multiplex PCR reads with MiXCR, giving one entry per CDR3 protein. The repertoire holds around 27,000 distinct CDR3 sequences, with around 31% as singletons. This clonotype was detected many times.

The sequenced sample was PBMCs, obtained before or after stereotactic body radiation therapy (not recorded which). The source of this sequence is a donor over 45 with non-small cell lung cancer. The chain joins TRBV2 to TRBJ1-1; tentatively, D is TRBD1 (6 bases). CDR3 amino acids: CASRSRGNTEAFF. The CDR3 coding sequence is TGTGCCAGCAGGAGCAGGGGGAACACTGAAGCTTTCTTT.